The sequence of this T cell receptor (beta chain) was determined in a study of control samples from healthy donors and cancer patients. Data came from immunoSEQ multiplex PCR; TCRdb stores just in-frame clones and leaves some out. The table shows around 90,000 clones, with about 89% occurring only once. J lost 6 bases, V lost 1 base, and 3 bases had no gene match. Germline-derived CDR1 and CDR2 are SGHAT and FQNNGV. CDR3 size: 14 residues. Material: blood. The chain couples TRBV11-2 to TRBJ1-5; 7 bases are shared with TRBD1. The clonotype was recovered from a man between 25 and 39 years old in good health. In nucleotides, the CDR3 is TGTGCCAGCAGCTTAGGACAGGGTTCTCAGCCCCAGCATTTT. Translation: CASSLGQGSQPQHF.